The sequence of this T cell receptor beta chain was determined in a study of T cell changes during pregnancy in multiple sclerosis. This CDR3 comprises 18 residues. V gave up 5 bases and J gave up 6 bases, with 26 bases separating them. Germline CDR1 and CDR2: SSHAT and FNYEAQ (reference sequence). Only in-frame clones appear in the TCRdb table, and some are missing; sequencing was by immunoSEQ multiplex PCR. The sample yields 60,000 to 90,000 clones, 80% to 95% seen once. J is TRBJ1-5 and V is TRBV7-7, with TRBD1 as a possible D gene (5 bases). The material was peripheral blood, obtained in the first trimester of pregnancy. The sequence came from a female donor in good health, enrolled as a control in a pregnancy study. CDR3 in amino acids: CASSLSFPRVEIGQPQHF. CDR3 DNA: TGTGCCAGCAGCCTGTCATTCCCCAGGGTGGAGATAGGTCAGCCCCAGCATTTT.